Presented here are 5 T cell receptor beta chains from one specimen sequenced in a study of T-cell memory formation after mild COVID-19. TCRdb used MiXCR to reprocess the 5' RACE reads, holding one entry per CDR3 protein. In the table there are about 290,000 distinct CDR3 sequences, roughly 15% of which are singletons. Sequenced material: PBMCs or a T cell subset sorted from them (not recorded which). Receptors were obtained from a man aged 18 to 29 who had mild COVID-19 (a few samples of this study predate the infection). Cell type and time point are not known.

The CDR3, as DNA: TGTGCCATCAGTGAGGCCCCGCCCGAGCGGGAAAAACTGTTTTTT. Protein sequence: CAISEAPPEREKLFF. This sequence joins TRBV10-3 and TRBJ1-4; D is undetermined. Germline values: CDR1 ENHRY, CDR2 SYGVKD. The CDR3 is 15 amino acids. V lost 2 bases, J lost 8 bases, and 15 bases lay in between.

The chain uses TRBV2 and TRBJ2-7; 9 positions agree with TRBD1. Germline V gene data show CDR1 as SNHLY and CDR2 as FYNNEI. The ends lost 4 bases at V and 3 bases at J; junction bases unmatched: 7. This CDR3 has 15 residues. CDR3 sequence (DNA): TGTGCCAGCAGTGCGGGACAGGGTTACCTCTACGAGCAGTACTTC. The encoded protein is CASSAGQGYLYEQYF.

This clonotype occurred a few times. The chain is built from TRBV4-3 and TRBJ2-3; maybe TRBD1 (5 bases). Per germline, CDR1 LGHNA and CDR2 YSLEER. V was trimmed by 6 bases and J by 0 bases, leaving 13 bases between them. The CDR3 is 15 amino acids. Here the CDR3 DNA reads TGCGCCAGCAGTCGTTCAGGGTTTAGCACAGATACGCAGTATTTT. Translation gives CASSRSGFSTDTQYF.

This clonotype was found a few times. This chain uses TRBV20-1 with TRBJ1-2; no definite D call. Germline V gene sequence: CDR1 DFQATT, CDR2 SNEGSKA (reference sequence). Trimming pared 3 bases from V and 6 bases from J, leaving 8 bases between. The CDR3 loop spans 11 amino acids. The CDR3 is CSASLRDGYTF. CDR3 bases: TGCAGTGCTAGTCTCCGGGATGGCTACACCTTC.

The V gene is TRBV5-1, the J gene TRBJ1-2, with 7 nucleotides matching TRBD1. V gave up 0 bases and J gave up 4 bases; unmatched junction bases: 6. The germline gives CDR1 SGHRS, CDR2 YFSETQ. The CDR3 runs 15 residues. The CDR3 sequence is CASSLGDSLLYGYTF. The CDR3 DNA is TGCGCCAGCAGCTTGGGGGACAGCCTTCTCTATGGCTACACCTTC.